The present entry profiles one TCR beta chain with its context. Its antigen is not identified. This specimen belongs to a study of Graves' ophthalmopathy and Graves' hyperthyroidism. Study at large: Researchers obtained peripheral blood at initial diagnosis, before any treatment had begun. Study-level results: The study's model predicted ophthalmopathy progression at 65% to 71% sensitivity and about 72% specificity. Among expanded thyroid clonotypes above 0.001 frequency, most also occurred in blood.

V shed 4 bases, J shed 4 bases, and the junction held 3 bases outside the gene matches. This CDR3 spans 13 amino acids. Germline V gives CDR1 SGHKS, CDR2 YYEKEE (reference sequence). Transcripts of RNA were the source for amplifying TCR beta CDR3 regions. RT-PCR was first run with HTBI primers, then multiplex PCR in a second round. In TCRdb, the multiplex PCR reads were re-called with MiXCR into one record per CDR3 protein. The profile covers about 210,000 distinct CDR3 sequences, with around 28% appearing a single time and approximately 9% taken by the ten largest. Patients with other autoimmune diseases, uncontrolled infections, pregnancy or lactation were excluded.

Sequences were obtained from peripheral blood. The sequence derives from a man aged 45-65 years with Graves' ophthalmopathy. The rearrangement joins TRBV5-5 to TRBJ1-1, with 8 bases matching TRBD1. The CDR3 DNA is TGTGCCAGCAGCCCGACAGGGGTCACTGAAGCTTTCTTT. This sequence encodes CASSPTGVTEAFF.